This TCR beta chain was profiled in a study of monozygotic twins with inflammatory bowel disease. As regards this clonotype: Its antigen is undetermined.

Each UMI, carrying a 6-nucleotide sample barcode, came from template switching. PCR of TCRalpha and TCRbeta cDNA was nested, with two rounds of about 17 and 10 cycles. TCRdb re-called the 5' RACE reads and gives one entry per CDR3 protein, without DNA. The sample holds approximately 390,000 distinct CDR3 sequences. General observations from the study: It was in IBD patients that TCRbeta diversity (inverse Simpson) was lower than in healthy co-twins.

The CDR3 is made up of 12 amino acids. Germline CDR1 and CDR2: LGHDT and YNNKEL (reference sequence). Specimen: blood. This TCR was recovered from a human donor with ulcerative colitis or Crohn's disease, or a healthy co-twin of an affected twin (not recorded which). The rearrangement links TRBV3-1 to TRBJ1-1. CDR3 sequence: CASSQGLSEAFF.